This entry describes one T cell receptor beta chain. These data originate in a study of blood T cell repertoires in COVID-19. Whole-study context: Both acute and convalescent COVID-19 samples were obtained from the United States, Italy and Spain.

The CDR3 runs 15 residues. Germline assignment: CDR1 SGHRS and CDR2 YFSETQ. Trimming cost V 3 bases and J 4 bases, with 13 bases left between them. Data came from immunoSEQ multiplex PCR; TCRdb stores just in-frame clones and leaves some out. The sample consists of about 170,000 clones, 84% of them appearing once. Followed longitudinally, the Seattle patients had been enrolled during active infection. Material for sequencing was peripheral blood. This chain uses TRBV5-1 with TRBJ2-2; D is perhaps TRBD1 (6 bases). The receptor was isolated from an elderly woman with COVID-19, enrolled during active disease. Here the CDR3 reads CASSYNREITGELFF. DNA for the CDR3: TGCGCCAGCAGCTATAACAGGGAGATCACCGGGGAGCTGTTTTTT.